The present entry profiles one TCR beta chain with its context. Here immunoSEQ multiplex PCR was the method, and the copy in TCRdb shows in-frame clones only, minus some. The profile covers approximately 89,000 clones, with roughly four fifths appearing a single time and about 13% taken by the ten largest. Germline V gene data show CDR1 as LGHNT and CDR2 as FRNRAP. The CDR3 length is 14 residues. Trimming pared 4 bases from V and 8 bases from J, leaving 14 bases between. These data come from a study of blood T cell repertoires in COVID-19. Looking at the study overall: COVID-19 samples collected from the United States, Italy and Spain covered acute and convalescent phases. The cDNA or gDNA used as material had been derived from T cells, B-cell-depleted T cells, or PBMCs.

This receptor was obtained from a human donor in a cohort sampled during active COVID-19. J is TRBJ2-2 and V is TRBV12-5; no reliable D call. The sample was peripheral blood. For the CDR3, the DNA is TGTGCTAGTGGTTCCCCCCCCACGGTTGGGGAGCTGTTTTTT. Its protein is CASGSPPTVGELFF. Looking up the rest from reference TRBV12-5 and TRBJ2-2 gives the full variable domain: DARVTQTPRHKVTEMGQEVTMRCQPILGHNTVFWYRQTMMQGLELLAYFRNRAPLDDSGMPKDRFSAEMPDATLATLKIQPSEPRDSAVYFCASGSPPTVGELFFGEGSRLTVL.